This TCR beta chain comes out of a study of cytomegalovirus exposure and HLA in healthy donors. Background on the study: Later, an analysis reported that the 120 or so validation repertoires had used the same platform as the approximately 670 first-cohort repertoires. Regarding the study as a whole: In the 120 or so validation repertoires, about 94% of cluster scores exceeded 0, per a later analysis. For cytomegalovirus status, the classifier reportedly gave diagnoses with high specificity and sensitivity.

The CDR3 runs 13 residues. CDR1 is SGHTA and CDR2 is FQGNSA in the germline V gene. Trimming took off 6 bases at V and 2 bases at J, with 10 bases between the two ends. The protocol was immunoSEQ multiplex PCR, while the TCRdb copy is restricted to in-frame clones and leaves out a portion. The sample shows about 120,000 clones, around 95% of them seen only once. Of note for this clone: Its antigen is undetermined.

The 120-subject validation cohort, separate from the approximately 670-subject first cohort, included the donors. The chain couples TRBV7-2 to TRBJ2-5; D perhaps matches TRBD1 (6 bases). The sequenced sample consisted of PBMCs. The origin of this receptor is a man aged 18 to 29 in good health and CMV-seronegative. The CDR3 DNA reads as TGTGCCAGCAGTCATACAGGGCAAGAGACCCAGTACTTC. It encodes CASSHTGQETQYF. Supplemented by reference TRBV7-2 and TRBJ2-5, the full variable domain reads GAGVSQSPSNKVTEKGKDVELRCDPISGHTALYWYRQSLGQGLEFLIYFQGNSAPDKSGLPSDRFSAERTGGSVSTLTIQRTQQEDSAVYLCASSHTGQETQYFGPGTRLLVL.